Each of the 10 T cell receptor beta chains below was sequenced from the same sample in a study of blood T cells in healthy people across ages. It was with a sample-barcoded 5' primer and a J-beta primer mix that a second PCR of roughly 7 to 12 cycles was run. Via MiXCR, TCRdb re-called the 5' RACE reads, giving one row per CDR3 protein. This table has around 1.5 million distinct CDR3 sequences, 42% appearing once. Material for sequencing was blood. The receptor source for this set is a woman aged 18-29 years in good health.

The rearrangement uses TRBV4-1 and TRBJ2-7, with 7 bases lining up with TRBD1. The V and J ends lost 4 bases and 2 bases, in that order; junction bases with no gene match: 8. This CDR3 is 15 amino acids long. CDR1 is MGHRA and CDR2 is YSYEKL in the germline V gene. The CDR3 spells CASSPGTDLTYEQYF. CDR3 in DNA: TGCGCCAGCAGCCCTGGGACAGACTTAACCTACGAGCAGTACTTC.

The CDR3 sequence is CASSIGFDGTDYGYTF. CDR3 bases: TGTGCCAGCAGCATAGGATTTGACGGGACAGACTATGGCTACACCTTC. V is TRBV7-2 and J is TRBJ1-2; the match to TRBD1 covers 7 bases. V shed 5 bases and J 3 bases; nucleotides not matched to a gene: 12. The germline V gene encodes CDR1 SGHTA and CDR2 FQGNSA. The CDR3 extends over 16 amino acids.

This clonotype occurred a few times. This chain uses TRBV20-1 with TRBJ2-2, with 8 bases that match TRBD2. Germline V gene data show CDR1 as DFQATT and CDR2 as SNEGSKA (reference sequence). V trimming: 3 bases; J trimming: 2 bases; junction bases outside the gene matches: 2. This CDR3 is built from 14 residues. The CDR3 sequence: CSARGLDNTGELFF. The CDR3 DNA is TGCAGTGCTAGGGGACTAGATAACACCGGGGAGCTGTTTTTT.

The V and J genes are TRBV12-3 or TRBV12-4 and TRBJ1-2; 7 positions match TRBD1. This CDR3 region has 14 residues. Germline trimming cut 3 bases from V and 2 bases from J; bases unmatched to any gene: 3. CDR3 loop: CASSFSRGNYGYTF. As DNA, the CDR3 is TGTGCCAGCAGTTTTTCCAGGGGGAACTATGGCTACACCTTC.

This clonotype showed up just a few times. The V gene is TRBV12-3 or TRBV12-4, the J gene TRBJ1-1; D remains ambiguous. This CDR3 spans 13 amino acids. The ends were cut back, 6 bases at V and 2 bases at J, with 10 bases in the middle. The CDR3 DNA reads as TGTGCCAGCAGCCGGACTCAAAACACTGAAGCTTTCTTT. Its translation: CASSRTQNTEAFF.

J is TRBJ2-3 and V is TRBV20-1; perhaps TRBD1 as D (6 bases). CDR1 is DFQATT, CDR2 SNEGSKA, per germline (reference sequence). V was pared by 6 bases and J by 2 bases, with 18 bases between. This CDR3 is built from 15 residues. In nucleotides, the CDR3 is TGCAGTGCCGGGGACGCCGGGACACTCACAGATACGCAGTATTTT. Its protein is CSAGDAGTLTDTQYF.

This clonotype has just a few counts. V gene TRBV12-5 combines with J gene TRBJ2-1, with D uncertain. V dropped 3 bases and J dropped 8 bases, with 14 bases sitting between them. Germline assignment: CDR1 LGHNT and CDR2 FRNRAP. CDR3 length equals 14 residues. CDR3 nucleotide sequence: TGTGCTAGTGGTTTAGACTCTCCGATTGATGAGCAGTTCTTC. Its protein product is CASGLDSPIDEQFF.

This clonotype was counted between two and nine times. V gene TRBV15 combines with J gene TRBJ2-1; D call uncertain. V was clipped by 8 bases and J by 6 bases, with 20 bases between them. The CDR3 is 15 amino acids. Germline V gives CDR1 LNHNV, CDR2 YYDKDF (reference sequence). The CDR3 loop is CATSRHGPPPNEQFF. The CDR3 coding sequence is TGTGCCACCTCTCGGCACGGGCCCCCCCCCAATGAGCAGTTCTTC.

The chain employs TRBV29-1 and TRBJ1-2; TRBD1 might be the D (6 bases). The CDR3 has 13 amino acids. V was shortened by 5 bases and J by 8 bases, with 18 bases between the two germline ends. CDR1 is SQVTM and CDR2 is ANQGSEA in the germline V gene. CDR3: CSVPPAGEKGYTF. CDR3 DNA sequence: TGCAGCGTTCCCCCGGCAGGGGAGAAGGGCTACACCTTC.

This clonotype was seen a handful of times. This chain connects TRBV7-2 to TRBJ1-2; D ambiguous. The V end was cut by 1 base, the J end by 0 bases, with 9 bases between. CDR1 SGHTA and CDR2 FQGNSA come from the germline V gene. The CDR3 length is 15 residues. In DNA, the CDR3 is TGTGCCAGCAGCTTAGGACCCGGTTCTAACTATGGCTACACCTTC. It encodes CASSLGPGSNYGYTF.